The 16 T cell receptor beta chains in this list originate from one sample, sequenced in a study of cytomegalovirus exposure and HLA in healthy donors. PCR used 60 Vbeta primers and 13 Jbeta primers. Clones were read by immunoSEQ multiplex PCR, and TCRdb kept only the in-frame ones, dropping some. The sample includes roughly 100,000 clones, more than 70% of them seen just once. What was sequenced was PBMCs. The receptor set was obtained from a man aged 30-40 years in good health and CMV-seronegative.

The V call is TRBV5-1, the J call TRBJ1-1; D is uncertain. Trimming stripped 7 bases from V and 0 bases from J, with 10 bases between. CDR3 length equals 13 residues. Per germline, CDR1 SGHRS and CDR2 YFSETQ. CDR3 nucleotides: TGCGCCAGCTTCGACACCATGAACACTGAAGCTTTCTTT. Protein sequence: CASFDTMNTEAFF.

The chain employs TRBV5-6 and TRBJ2-3; D may be TRBD2 (7 bases). Germline CDR1 is SGHDT and CDR2 is YYEEEE. Trimming removed 5 bases at V and 2 bases at J, with 15 bases between. The CDR3 has 15 amino acids. This CDR3 is CASSGGAESTDTQYF. The CDR3 DNA follows: TGTGCCAGCAGTGGGGGGGCTGAATCCACAGATACGCAGTATTTT.

The chain has TRBV28 and TRBJ2-1, with 12 bases aligning to TRBD2. Germline lookup yields CDR1 MDHEN and CDR2 SYDVKM. This CDR3 region has 15 residues. With 2 bases clipped from V and 8 bases from J, the junction kept 4 bases outside the gene matches. This CDR3 reads CASSLRTSGTDEQFF. The CDR3 DNA reads TGTGCCAGCAGTTTAAGGACTAGCGGGACCGATGAGCAGTTCTTC. Combining the CDR3 with reference TRBV28 and TRBJ2-1 gives the whole variable domain DVKVTQSSRYLVKRTGEKVFLECVQDMDHENMFWYRQDPGLGLRLIYFSYDVKMKEKGDIPEGYSVSREKKERFSLILESASTNQTSMYLCASSLRTSGTDEQFFGPGTRLTVL.

CDR3 nucleotides: TGTGCCAGCAGTCCAGGACAGGGGTCTGGCTATGGCTACACCTTC. Amino acids: CASSPGQGSGYGYTF. This sequence joins TRBV27 and TRBJ1-2; 9 nucleotides align to TRBD1. The CDR3 sequence is 15 residues long. Germline trimming cut 5 bases from V and 4 bases from J; bases unmatched to any gene: 8. CDR1 and CDR2 from the germline V gene are MNHEY and SMNVEV (reference sequence).

This clone was seen only a few times. The genes are TRBV30 and TRBJ1-1; D perhaps matches TRBD1 (6 bases). Germline V gene lookup returns CDR1 GTSNPN and CDR2 SVGIG (reference sequence). The CDR3 is 14 amino acids. V was pared by 0 bases and J by 3 bases, with 11 bases between. The CDR3: CAWSVSQGYTEAFF. CDR3 DNA: TGTGCCTGGAGTGTGTCCCAGGGGTACACTGAAGCTTTCTTT.

The chain joins TRBV25-1 to TRBJ1-1; D remains ambiguous. CDR1 MGHDK and CDR2 SYGVNS come from the germline V gene. Trimming cost V 2 bases and J 3 bases, with 16 bases left between them. CDR3 length equals 16 residues. The chain's CDR3 is CASSEPPGRGDTEAFF. The CDR3 DNA sequence: TGTGCCAGCAGTGAACCACCTGGACGGGGAGACACTGAAGCTTTCTTT.

The chain carries TRBV9 and TRBJ2-7; the match to TRBD2 covers 13 bases. There are 16 residues in the CDR3. The germline V gene encodes CDR1 SGDLS and CDR2 YYNGEE. The V gene end was trimmed by 0 bases and the J gene end by 5 bases; junction bases not matched to a gene: 5. CDR3 sequence reads: CASSVGLAGGPHEQYF. For the CDR3, the DNA is TGTGCCAGCAGCGTAGGACTAGCGGGAGGCCCCCACGAGCAGTACTTC.

The CDR3 DNA sequence: TGTGCTAGTGGTTTGTACCTAGCGGGGGGAACAGATACGCAGTATTTT. This translates into CASGLYLAGGTDTQYF. The V and J genes are TRBV12-5 and TRBJ2-3, with 11 bases fitting TRBD2. CDR1 is LGHNT, CDR2 FRNRAP, per germline. The CDR3 runs 16 residues. With V trimmed by 2 bases and J by 3 bases, 4 bases remained unmatched.

The CDR3 protein is CASSLAHGFYEQYF. Written as DNA, the CDR3 is TGTGCCAGCAGCTTAGCCCACGGTTTCTACGAGCAGTACTTC. This sequence joins TRBV7-2 and TRBJ2-7; no firm D call. V lost 0 bases, J lost 3 bases, and 9 bases lay in between. CDR3 length: 14 amino acids. Germline CDR1 reads SGHTA; CDR2 reads FQGNSA.

The chain carries TRBV13 and TRBJ1-6; 10 bases map to TRBD1. The CDR3 covers 17 residues. V gave up 5 bases and J gave up 8 bases; unmatched junction bases: 12. Germline loops: CDR1 PRHDT, CDR2 FYEKMQ (reference sequence). The DNA for the CDR3 is TGTGCCAGCAGCAAATCTCCCTCGGGGACAGGGGATTCACCCCTCCACTTT. This codes for CASSKSPSGTGDSPLHF.

The chain recombines TRBV27 with TRBJ2-3, with 8 nucleotides matching TRBD1. V trimming: 0 bases; J trimming: 0 bases; junction bases outside the gene matches: 14. Germline V gives CDR1 MNHEY, CDR2 SMNVEV (reference sequence). CDR3 length equals 20 residues. The CDR3 here is CASSLSATGVGVPSTDTQYF. As DNA, the CDR3 is TGTGCCAGCAGTTTATCTGCGACAGGGGTAGGGGTTCCTAGCACAGATACGCAGTATTTT.

This clone came up a few times. The J gene is TRBJ2-1, the V gene TRBV6-5, with TRBD2 identical over 11 bases. Unmatched junction bases numbered 6, after V lost 6 bases and J lost 8 bases. This CDR3 comprises 14 residues. Germline V lookup: CDR1 MNHEY, CDR2 SVGAGI. This CDR3 reads CASRSQLAGDEQFF. The CDR3 DNA sequence: TGTGCCAGCAGGTCACAACTAGCGGGAGATGAGCAGTTCTTC.

Only a few counts were recorded for this clone. The rearrangement joins TRBV19 to TRBJ1-5, with unresolved D. Germline V gene sequence: CDR1 LNHDA, CDR2 SQIVND (reference sequence). This CDR3 spans 13 amino acids. V lost 5 bases to trimming and J lost 4 bases, with 9 bases between them. For the CDR3, the DNA is TGTGCCAGTAGTCCGGGGAAGAATCAGCCCCAGCATTTT. Translating gives CASSPGKNQPQHF. Full variable domain (rest looked up from reference TRBV19 and TRBJ1-5): DGGITQSPKYLFRKEGQNVTLSCEQNLNHDAMYWYRQDPGQGLRLIYYSQIVNDFQKGDIAEGYSVSREKKESFPLTVTSAQKNPTAFYLCASSPGKNQPQHFGDGTRLSIL.

The rearrangement joins TRBV4-1 to TRBJ2-7, with 8 positions matching TRBD2. The ends lost 0 bases at V and 2 bases at J; junction bases unmatched: 0. Germline V gene lookup returns CDR1 MGHRA and CDR2 YSYEKL. This CDR3 comprises 14 residues. The CDR3 DNA reads as TGCGCCAGCAGCCAAGAAGCGGGGGCCTACGAGCAGTACTTC. Translated: CASSQEAGAYEQYF.

The chain has TRBV5-8 and TRBJ1-5, with D possibly being TRBD1 (6 bases). Germline assignment: CDR1 SGHTS and CDR2 YDEGEE. The V and J ends lost 0 bases and 11 bases respectively, with 15 bases between them. The CDR3 has 14 amino acids. The CDR3 is CASSLEQGGLAQHF. CDR3 DNA sequence: TGTGCCAGCAGCTTGGAACAGGGCGGATTAGCCCAGCATTTT.

The chain combines TRBV19 with TRBJ2-5; TRBD2 matches 12 bases. Germline V lookup: CDR1 LNHDA, CDR2 SQIVND (reference sequence). The CDR3 covers 16 residues. J gave up 2 bases and V 1 base, and 2 bases lay outside the gene matches. CDR3 sequence reads: CASSIGGLAGQETQYF. CDR3 nucleotide sequence: TGTGCCAGTAGTATAGGAGGACTAGCGGGACAAGAGACCCAGTACTTC.